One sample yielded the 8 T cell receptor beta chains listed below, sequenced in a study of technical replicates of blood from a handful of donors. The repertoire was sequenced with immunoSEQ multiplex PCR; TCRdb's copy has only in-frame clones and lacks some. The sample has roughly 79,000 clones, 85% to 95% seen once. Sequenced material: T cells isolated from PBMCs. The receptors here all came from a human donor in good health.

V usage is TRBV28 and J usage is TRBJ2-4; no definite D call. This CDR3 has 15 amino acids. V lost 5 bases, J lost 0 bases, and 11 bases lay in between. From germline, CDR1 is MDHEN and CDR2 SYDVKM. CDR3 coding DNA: TGTGCCAGCAGTGGAGTGACGGTAGCCAAAAACATTCAGTACTTC. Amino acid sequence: CASSGVTVAKNIQYF.

CDR3 sequence (DNA): TGCGCCAGCTGCCTCGGGGTAGGAGTTGGCGAGACCCAGTACTTC. It encodes CASCLGVGVGETQYF. J is TRBJ2-5 and V is TRBV4-1, with a possible D match to TRBD2 (5 bases). The CDR3 sequence is 15 residues long. Looked up from germline, CDR1 is MGHRA and CDR2 is YSYEKL. Trimming cost V 8 bases and J 5 bases, with 21 bases left between them.

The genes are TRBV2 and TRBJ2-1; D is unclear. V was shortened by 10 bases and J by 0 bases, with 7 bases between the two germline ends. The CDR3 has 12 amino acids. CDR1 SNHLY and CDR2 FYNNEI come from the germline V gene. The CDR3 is CAIYTSYNEQFF. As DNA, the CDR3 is TGTGCCATTTACACCTCCTACAATGAGCAGTTCTTC.

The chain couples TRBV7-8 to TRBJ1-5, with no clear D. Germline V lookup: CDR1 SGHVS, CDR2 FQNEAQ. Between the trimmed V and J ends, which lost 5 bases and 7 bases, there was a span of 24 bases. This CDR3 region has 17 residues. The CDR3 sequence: CASSVPPRTGHFQPQHF. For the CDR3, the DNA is TGTGCCAGCAGCGTACCACCCCGAACTGGTCACTTCCAGCCCCAGCATTTT.

The CDR3: CASSLVQGGSNQPQHF. The CDR3 DNA reads TGTGCCAGCAGCTTAGTCCAGGGGGGTAGCAATCAGCCCCAGCATTTT. J is TRBJ1-5 and V is TRBV7-6; 7 bases agree with TRBD1. The CDR3 totals 16 residues. V shed 1 base, J shed 0 bases, and the junction held 3 bases outside the gene matches. Germline lookup yields CDR1 SGHVS and CDR2 FNYEAQ.

CDR3 loop: CASSVRQGPSGNTIYF. The CDR3 nucleotides read TGTGCCAGCAGCGTAAGACAGGGACCCTCTGGAAACACCATATATTTT. This chain joins TRBV7-9 and TRBJ1-3, with 7 nucleotides matching TRBD1. J was trimmed by 0 bases and V by 5 bases; bases with no gene match: 7. The germline CDR1 and CDR2 sequences are SEHNR and FQNEAQ (reference sequence). CDR3 length: 16 amino acids. Filled out from reference TRBV7-9 and TRBJ1-3, the complete variable domain reads DTGVSQNPRHKITKRGQNVTFRCDPISEHNRLYWYRQTLGQGPEFLTYFQNEAQLEKSRLLSDRFSAERPKGSFSTLEIQRTEQGDSAMYLCASSVRQGPSGNTIYFGEGSWLTVV.

CDR3 protein: CASSQEYAGVGAKNIQYF. CDR3 coding DNA: TGCGCCAGCAGCCAAGAATATGCGGGGGTTGGGGCCAAAAACATTCAGTACTTC. The chain is built from TRBV4-1 and TRBJ2-4; 7 bases map to TRBD2. The junction had 9 bases not matched to a gene; V was cut back by 0 bases and J by 1 base. Germline-derived CDR1 and CDR2 are MGHRA and YSYEKL. This CDR3 is 18 amino acids long.

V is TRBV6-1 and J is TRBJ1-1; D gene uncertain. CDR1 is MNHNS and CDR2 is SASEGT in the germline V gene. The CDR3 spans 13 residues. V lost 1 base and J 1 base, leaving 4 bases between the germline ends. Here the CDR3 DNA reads TGTGCCAGCAGTGAAGTAGAGAACACTGAAGCTTTCTTT. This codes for CASSEVENTEAFF.